A single T cell receptor (beta chain) is shown here with its context. As yet, its antigen is unknown. Single viable CD3+CD4+CD8-CD45RO+ cells were sorted as the memory CD4+ T cells. CDR1 is SGHKS, CDR2 YYEKEE, per germline (reference sequence). The CDR3 is 15 residues long. V dropped 4 bases and J dropped 1 base, with 11 bases sitting between them. This entry belongs to a study of memory CD4+ T cells and cytomegalovirus serostatus. Overall study results and limits: About 40% of the roughly 150 known CMV-associated TCRbeta sequences appeared in CD4+ memory.

In the authors' methods: After removing out-of-frame reads, over 2 million distinct TCRbeta sequences remained. The assay was immunoSEQ multiplex PCR, and TCRdb's table has in-frame clones only and misses some. V, J and clone size were drawn from that table, and D and trimming were deduced from the DNA. Of about 82,000 clones in the sample, less than 90% were seen once. The sequence came from an adult in good health and CMV-seronegative. V and J are TRBV5-5 and TRBJ1-4, with a weak D call TRBD1 (5 bases). What was sequenced was memory CD4+ T cells from blood. The CDR3 DNA follows: TGTGCCAGCAGCCCTGGCGGGGGAACTAATGAAAAACTGTTTTTT. Its protein product is CASSPGGGTNEKLFF.